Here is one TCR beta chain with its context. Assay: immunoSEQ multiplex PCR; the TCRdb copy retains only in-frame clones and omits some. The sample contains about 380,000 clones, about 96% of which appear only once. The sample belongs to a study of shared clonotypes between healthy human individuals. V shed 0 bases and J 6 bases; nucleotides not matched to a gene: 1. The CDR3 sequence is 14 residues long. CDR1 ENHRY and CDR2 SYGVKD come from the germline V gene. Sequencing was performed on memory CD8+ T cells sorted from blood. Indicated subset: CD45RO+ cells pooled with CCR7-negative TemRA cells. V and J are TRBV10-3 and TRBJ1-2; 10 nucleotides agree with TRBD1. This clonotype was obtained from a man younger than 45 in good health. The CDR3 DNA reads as TGTGCCATCAGTGAGTCCGGGACAGGGGATGGCTACACCTTC. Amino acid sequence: CAISESGTGDGYTF.